This record concerns one TCR beta chain sequence. The data derive from a study of blood T cell repertoires in COVID-19. This CDR3 region has 16 residues. CDR1 is LGHNA and CDR2 is YSLEER in the germline V gene. Trimming cost V 0 bases and J 1 base, with 12 bases left between them. This table comes from immunoSEQ multiplex PCR, and its TCRdb copy is limited to in-frame clones, with some not included. The profile covers 200,000 to 300,000 clones, with about 90% appearing a single time and roughly 4% taken by the ten largest. The chain joins TRBV4-3 to TRBJ1-2, with D uncertain. The receptor's source is a woman younger than 45 with acute COVID-19. The sequenced material came from PBMCs or T cells enriched from blood (not recorded which). The CDR3 bases are TGCGCCAGCAGCCAAGAAGACATGGGCTTTAACTATGGCTACACCTTC. This codes for CASSQEDMGFNYGYTF.